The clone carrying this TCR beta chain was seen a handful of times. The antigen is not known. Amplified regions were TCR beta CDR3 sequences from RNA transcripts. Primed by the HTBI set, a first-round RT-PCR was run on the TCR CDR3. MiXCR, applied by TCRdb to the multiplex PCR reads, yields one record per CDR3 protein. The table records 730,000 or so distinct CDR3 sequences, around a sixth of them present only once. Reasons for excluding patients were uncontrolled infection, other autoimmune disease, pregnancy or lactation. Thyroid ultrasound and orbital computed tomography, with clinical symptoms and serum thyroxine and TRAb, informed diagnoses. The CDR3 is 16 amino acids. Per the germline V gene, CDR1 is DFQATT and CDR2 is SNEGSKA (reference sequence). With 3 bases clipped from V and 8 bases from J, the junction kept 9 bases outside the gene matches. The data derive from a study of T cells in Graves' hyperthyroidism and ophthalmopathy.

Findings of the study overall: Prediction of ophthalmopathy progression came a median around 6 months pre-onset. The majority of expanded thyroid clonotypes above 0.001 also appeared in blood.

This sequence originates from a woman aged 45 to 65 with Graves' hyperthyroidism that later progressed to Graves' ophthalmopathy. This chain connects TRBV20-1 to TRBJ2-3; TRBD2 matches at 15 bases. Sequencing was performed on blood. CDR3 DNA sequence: TGCAGTGCTAGGAAGGGACTAGCGGGGGGCCGGGGTACGCAGTATTTT. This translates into CSARKGLAGGRGTQYF.